Following are 4 T cell receptor beta chains from one sample sequenced in a study of tumor-infiltrating lymphocytes in localized non-small cell lung cancer. The repertoire was sequenced with immunoSEQ multiplex PCR; TCRdb's copy has only in-frame clones and lacks some. Of roughly 13,000 clones listed, around four fifths are singletons. Specimen: uninvolved lung tissue not adjacent to the tumor. Source of these receptors: a human donor with non-small cell lung cancer.

This chain uses TRBV10-1 with TRBJ2-7; D is unresolved. Germline CDR1 WNHNN, CDR2 SYGVQD (reference sequence). The CDR3 extends over 11 amino acids. V lost 2 bases and J 6 bases, leaving 5 bases between the germline ends. This CDR3 is CASSEGGEQYF. CDR3 coding DNA: TGCGCCAGCAGTGAGGGTGGCGAGCAGTACTTC.

The chain carries TRBV19 and TRBJ2-6, with D possibly being TRBD2 (6 bases). Germline assignment: CDR1 LNHDA and CDR2 SQIVND (reference sequence). This CDR3 spans 16 amino acids. Trimming removed 3 bases from V and 0 bases from J, with 9 bases in between. CDR3 nucleotide sequence: TGTGCCAGTAGTATGCTGGGGGGCTCTGGGGCCAACGTCCTGACTTTC. Its protein product is CASSMLGGSGANVLTF.

Here the CDR3 reads CASSNGGGNQPQHF. The CDR3 coding sequence is TGTGCCAGTAGTAACGGCGGGGGTAATCAGCCCCAGCATTTT. The chain employs TRBV19 and TRBJ1-5; a possible D gene is TRBD1 (5 bases). The CDR3 has 14 residues. V lost 4 bases to trimming and J lost 4 bases, with 11 bases between them. Germline V gene lookup returns CDR1 LNHDA and CDR2 SQIVND (reference sequence). Looking up the rest from reference TRBV19 and TRBJ1-5 gives the full variable domain: DGGITQSPKYLFRKEGQNVTLSCEQNLNHDAMYWYRQDPGQGLRLIYYSQIVNDFQKGDIAEGYSVSREKKESFPLTVTSAQKNPTAFYLCASSNGGGNQPQHFGDGTRLSIL.

This clone ranks as medium-sized. The chain's CDR3 is CASTVPGQAETQYF. DNA for the CDR3: TGTGCCAGCACCGTTCCCGGCCAGGCGGAGACCCAGTACTTC. This chain links TRBV7-9 with TRBJ2-5; D ambiguous. Germline V gene lookup returns CDR1 SEHNR and CDR2 FQNEAQ (reference sequence). Trimming stripped 7 bases from V and 5 bases from J, with 17 bases between. The CDR3 contains 14 residues.